These 10 T cell receptor beta chains originate from one sample sequenced in a study of T cells after yellow fever vaccination (dated by TCRdb to about 2019). The library was made by 5' RACE. The run used an Illumina HiSeq 2500. The public reads were reprocessed in TCRdb via fastp at Q25 and MiXCR, keeping in-frame beta chains. Rows are combined by CDR3 protein, so each entry shows the most common genes and DNA. For this sample there are roughly 180,000 distinct CDR3 sequences; approximately 6.2% appear just once. In total, the top ten clones hold 2.5% to 3.5% of the sample. Read against the paper, the sample's treatment or condition label means: live attenuated yellow fever vaccine strain. Material: CD4+ T cells sorted from PBMCs, obtained on the day of the first yellow fever vaccination. The source of these receptors is a man younger than 35 who received the YFV17D yellow fever vaccine.

This CDR3 is CASSFPGTQLTDEQFF. CDR3 nucleotides: TGTGCCAGCAGTTTTCCCGGGACACAACTAACCGATGAGCAGTTCTTC. The V gene is TRBV12-3 or TRBV12-4, the J gene TRBJ2-1, with D tentatively TRBD1 (6 bases). The length of the CDR3 is 16 residues. Deletions cut 3 bases from V and 8 bases from J, with 20 bases between.

This clonotype was detected ten times or more. The chain links TRBV9 to TRBJ2-2, with D uncertain. Per germline, CDR1 SGDLS and CDR2 YYNGEE. This CDR3 is built from 12 residues. Trimming removed 3 bases at V and 3 bases at J, with 3 bases between. CDR3 DNA: TGTGCCAGCAGCGCATACACCGGGGAGCTGTTTTTT. Protein: CASSAYTGELFF.

This clonotype was counted only a few times. The rearrangement uses TRBV7-2 and TRBJ1-1; D unresolved. Germline loops: CDR1 SGHTA, CDR2 FQGNSA. This CDR3 comprises 13 residues. V lost 4 bases and J 6 bases, leaving 12 bases between the germline ends. CDR3 residues: CASSSYGRAEAFF. DNA of the CDR3: TGTGCCAGCAGCTCTTACGGACGGGCTGAAGCTTTCTTT.

This clonotype has ten or more counts. The chain joins TRBV18 to TRBJ2-7; D remains ambiguous. V lost 3 bases to trimming and J lost 3 bases, with 9 bases between them. The germline V gene encodes CDR1 KGHSH and CDR2 LQKENI. The CDR3 has 13 residues. The CDR3 loop is CASSPQDLYEQYF. The CDR3 DNA reads TGTGCCAGCTCACCCCAGGACCTCTACGAGCAGTACTTC.

The chain recombines TRBV7-2 with TRBJ2-5; no definite D call. The V and J ends lost 6 bases and 2 bases respectively, with 13 bases between them. The CDR3 runs to 14 residues. From germline, CDR1 is SGHTA and CDR2 FQGNSA. CDR3 region: CASSPTKGQETQYF. The CDR3 nucleotides are TGTGCCAGCAGTCCGACCAAGGGACAAGAGACCCAGTACTTC.

This clonotype was recorded many times. This chain joins TRBV21-1 and TRBJ2-7; TRBD1 is the table's D call, not checked against the DNA. TRBV21-1 is reported as a pseudogene. CDR3 size: 15 residues. CDR3 residues: CASSKGQGYFYEQYF. The CDR3 DNA sequence: TGTGCCAGCAGCAAGGGGCAGGGATATTTCTACGAGCAGTACTTC.

This clonotype was detected a few times. The chain has TRBV7-9 and TRBJ2-2, with 7 bases fitting TRBD1. Germline CDR1 and CDR2: SEHNR and FQNEAQ (reference sequence). This CDR3 has 16 amino acids. Trimming at V came to 6 bases and at J to 1 base, leaving 8 bases not matched to a gene. The CDR3 region has the DNA TGTGCCAGCAGATTTTACCGGGACAGGAACACCGGGGAGCTGTTTTTT. Its translation is CASRFYRDRNTGELFF.

There are a few counts of this clonotype. The rearrangement uses TRBV7-6 and TRBJ2-3; 8 bases fit TRBD1. This CDR3 contains 15 residues. V dropped 5 bases and J dropped 3; count of bases not matched to a gene: 7. CDR1 is SGHVS, CDR2 FNYEAQ, per germline. For the CDR3, the DNA is TGTGCCAGCAGCACTACGGACAGGGCGACAGATACGCAGTATTTT. This gives the protein CASSTTDRATDTQYF.

This clonotype has more than one count but fewer than ten. The chain recombines TRBV5-4 with TRBJ2-1; D uncertain. This CDR3 has 12 amino acids. The germline V and J ends were trimmed by 0 bases and 5 bases, with 3 bases remaining between them. Germline-derived CDR1 and CDR2 are SGHNT and YYREEE (reference sequence). DNA of the CDR3: TGTGCCAGCAGCTTGGAGGACAATGAGCAGTTCTTC. Translating it yields CASSLEDNEQFF.

The sample holds many counts of this clonotype. The chain has TRBV20-1 and TRBJ1-2, with 7 bases matching TRBD1. V shed 0 bases and J 3 bases; nucleotides not matched to a gene: 1. From germline, CDR1 is DFQATT and CDR2 SNEGSKA (reference sequence). The CDR3 consists of 13 residues. Written as DNA, the CDR3 is TGCAGTGCTAGAGACCAGGGGGACTATGGCTACACCTTC. This translates into CSARDQGDYGYTF.